This T cell receptor (beta chain) came from a study of blood T cell repertoires in COVID-19. Study at large: The United States, Italy and Spain supplied acute and convalescent COVID-19 samples. PBMCs, B-cell-depleted T cells, or T cells were the source of the cDNA or gDNA that made up the material.

Germline loops: CDR1 MDHEN, CDR2 SYDVKM. This CDR3 contains 15 residues. V was clipped by 7 bases and J by 3 bases, with 19 bases between them. In the study's own analysis: Reference gene primer amplification in the assay estimated nucleated cell counts. Assay: immunoSEQ multiplex PCR; the TCRdb copy retains only in-frame clones and omits some. Clone size and the V and J calls come from that table; the DNA yielded D and trimming. The data contain 100,000 or so clones, 85% of them singletons. This clone was counted once. The sample was peripheral blood. The chain uses TRBV28 and TRBJ2-7, with D tentatively TRBD1 (5 bases). This clonotype was obtained from a woman between 70 and 85 years old with active or convalescent COVID-19. In nucleotides, the CDR3 is TGTGCCAGCAAATCGTCAGGACACAACGACTACGAGCAGTACTTC. Protein product: CASKSSGHNDYEQYF.